Below are 15 T cell receptor beta chains sequenced from a single sample in a study of CD8+CD57+ T cells in acquired aplastic anemia. The use of genomic DNA as template underpinned the TCR beta VDJ and CDR3 profiling. TCRdb re-derived calls from the reads in MiXCR, one entry per CDR3 protein. The sample lists 250,000 to 350,000 distinct CDR3 sequences, 45% to 65% occurring once. Sequencing was performed on sorted CD4+, CD8+, or CD8+CD57+ T cells (not recorded which) from PBMCs. The receptors here all came from a human donor with severe aplastic anemia or a healthy control (not recorded which).

This rearrangement joins TRBV10-3 to TRBJ1-4, with D unresolved. Per germline, CDR1 ENHRY and CDR2 SYGVKD. The length of the CDR3 is 14 residues. V dropped 2 bases and J dropped 5 bases, with 9 bases sitting between them. The CDR3 DNA reads as TGTGCCATCAGTGAGGATAGGATAAATGAAAAACTGTTTTTT. Its translation is CAISEDRINEKLFF.

This clonotype was counted once. The chain's CDR3 is CASSEGGTGPNTEAFF. The CDR3, as DNA: TGTGCCAGCAGTGAAGGGGGGACAGGCCCGAACACTGAAGCTTTCTTT. The chain is built from TRBV2 and TRBJ1-1; TRBD1 matches at 8 bases. The CDR3 loop spans 16 amino acids. CDR1 is SNHLY, CDR2 FYNNEI, per germline. With V trimmed by 1 base and J by 1 base, 5 bases remained unmatched.

This clonotype has only a few counts. This chain links TRBV10-3 with TRBJ1-4; TRBD1 matches 10 bases. CDR1 and CDR2 from the germline V gene are ENHRY and SYGVKD. With V trimmed by 7 bases and J by 6 bases, 2 bases remained unmatched. This CDR3 is 13 amino acids long. The CDR3 nucleotides are TGTGCCATCAAAGGGACAGGGGATGAAAAACTGTTTTTT. Protein sequence: CAIKGTGDEKLFF.

This chain uses TRBV4-2 with TRBJ2-3; D is perhaps TRBD1 or TRBD2 (5 bases each). CDR3 length: 14 residues. Germline V gene sequence: CDR1 LGHNA, CDR2 YNFKEQ. V lost 3 bases and J lost 11, with 18 bases in between. The chain's CDR3 is CASSQDNVGDEQYF. The CDR3 nucleotides read TGTGCCAGCAGCCAGGACAACGTGGGAGATGAGCAGTATTTT.

V gene TRBV7-2 combines with J gene TRBJ1-1; D gene unclear. Germline V gene data show CDR1 as SGHTA and CDR2 as FQGNSA. The V gene lost 5 bases and the J gene lost 1 base, with 11 bases spanning the gap. The CDR3 loop spans 14 amino acids. The CDR3 bases are TGTGCCAGCAGCCAGTCACTCGCGAACACTGAAGCTTTCTTT. Its protein product is CASSQSLANTEAFF. The full variable domain, in which reference TRBV7-2 and TRBJ1-1 provide the parts outside the CDR3, is GAGVSQSPSNKVTEKGKDVELRCDPISGHTALYWYRQSLGQGLEFLIYFQGNSAPDKSGLPSDRFSAERTGGSVSTLTIQRTQQEDSAVYLCASSQSLANTEAFFGQGTRLTVV.

The chain couples TRBV6-5 to TRBJ2-2, with 7 bases fitting TRBD1. The germline V gene has CDR1 MNHEY and CDR2 SVGAGI. The CDR3 sequence is 14 residues long. V lost 5 bases, J lost 6 bases, and 6 bases stayed unmatched. DNA for the CDR3: TGTGCCAGCAGTAAGACAGGGACCGCCGGGGAGCTGTTTTTT. It is translated as CASSKTGTAGELFF.

This clonotype was seen a single time. The chain has TRBV30 and TRBJ2-2; D gene unclear. V was pared by 2 bases and J by 5 bases, with 3 bases between. CDR1 is GTSNPN and CDR2 is SVGIG in the germline V gene (reference sequence). The CDR3 is made up of 11 amino acids. In DNA, the CDR3 is TGTGCCTGGAGTCTTACCGGGGAGCTGTTTTTT. Translating it yields CAWSLTGELFF.

On this clonotype: The final CDR3 position lacks the conserved phenylalanine or tryptophan, pointing to a likely read error. V gene TRBV5-4 combines with J gene TRBJ2-2; 7 bases are a match to TRBD2. This CDR3 contains 15 residues. Losses at the gene ends were 4 bases for V and 6 bases for J; bases not matched to a gene: 9. Germline CDR1 SGHNT, CDR2 YYREEE (reference sequence). As DNA, the CDR3 is TGTGCCAGCAGCCCGGGAGGCCAAATCGCCGGGGAGCTGTTTTCT. Translation: CASSPGGQIAGELFS.

This clonotype came up many times. The chain combines TRBV15 with TRBJ2-7, with TRBD2 identical over 7 bases. CDR1 and CDR2 from the germline V gene are LNHNV and YYDKDF (reference sequence). V was clipped by 8 bases and J by 9 bases; unmatched bases: 4. The CDR3 totals 10 residues. The CDR3: CATGGERQYF. The CDR3 DNA reads TGTGCCACCGGGGGGGAGCGGCAGTACTTC.

This chain connects TRBV9 to TRBJ2-5; D may be TRBD2 (6 bases). The CDR3 totals 16 residues. V dropped 0 bases and J dropped 1 base, with 13 bases sitting between them. The germline CDR1 and CDR2 sequences are SGDLS and YYNGEE. CDR3 sequence (DNA): TGTGCCAGCAGCGTAGGGCCCGGGAGCGGCCAAGAGACCCAGTACTTC. This encodes CASSVGPGSGQETQYF.

The genes are TRBV9 and TRBJ2-7; the match to TRBD1 covers 8 bases. Germline V gives CDR1 SGDLS, CDR2 YYNGEE. V gave up 5 bases and J gave up 6 bases; unmatched junction bases: 7. This CDR3 is 13 amino acids long. CDR3: CASSSDRVREQYF. The CDR3 DNA follows: TGTGCCAGCAGTTCGGACAGGGTCCGCGAGCAGTACTTC.

The chain is built from TRBV7-9 and TRBJ1-2, with a weak D call TRBD1 (6 bases). Trimming removed 5 bases at V and 4 bases at J, with 14 bases between. CDR3 length equals 14 residues. Germline V gene lookup returns CDR1 SEHNR and CDR2 FQNEAQ (reference sequence). The CDR3 is CASSSTGSAYGYTF. The CDR3, as DNA: TGTGCCAGCAGCAGTACAGGGTCGGCCTATGGCTACACCTTC.

The J gene is TRBJ1-2, the V gene TRBV5-4; 8 positions agree with TRBD1. The CDR3 spans 14 residues. Germline assignment: CDR1 SGHNT and CDR2 YYREEE (reference sequence). After removal of 1 base from V and 5 bases from J, the junction contained 4 bases not matched to a gene. CDR3 in DNA: TGTGCCAGCAGCTTGCCAGGGGGCAGGTATGGCTACACCTTC. Its protein is CASSLPGGRYGYTF.

This clonotype has a single count. V and J are TRBV5-8 and TRBJ1-1; the match to TRBD1 covers 7 bases. The CDR3 consists of 14 residues. Losses at the gene ends were 5 bases for V and 3 bases for J; bases not matched to a gene: 7. Germline V gene lookup returns CDR1 SGHTS and CDR2 YDEGEE. CDR3 amino acids: CASRLTGWDTEAFF. CDR3 bases: TGTGCCAGCAGATTGACAGGGTGGGACACTGAAGCTTTCTTT. Using reference TRBV5-8 and TRBJ1-1 for the parts outside the CDR3, the full variable domain is EAGVTQSPTHLIKTRGQQATLRCSPISGHTSVYWYQQALGLGLQFLLWYDEGEERNRGNFPPRFSGRQFPNYSSELNVNALELEDSALYLCASRLTGWDTEAFFGQGTRLTVV.

This clonotype was seen once. The chain employs TRBV7-9 and TRBJ2-3; TRBD1 aligns across 8 bases. Germline loops: CDR1 SEHNR, CDR2 FQNEAQ (reference sequence). The J segment lost 11 bases and the V segment lost 2 bases, leaving 12 bases of the junction unmatched. This CDR3 spans 15 amino acids. The CDR3 spells CASSLQGAVVNEQYF. DNA of the CDR3: TGTGCCAGCAGCTTACAGGGGGCGGTGGTCAATGAGCAGTATTTT.